This T cell receptor beta chain originates from a study of Ad26.COV2.S vaccination and SARS-CoV-2 variants. Overall study findings and caveats: There was a possibility that the TCR breadth and depth analyses underestimated total T cell responses.

Treatment in this sample: around 19 received Ad26.COV2.S at low or high dose, single or two shots; roughly 5 received placebo; per-sample allocation not given. At day 63 after the first vaccine or placebo injection, samples were drawn. The method was immunoSEQ multiplex PCR; TCRdb's version includes in-frame clones alone and lacks a portion of them. This table holds 380,000 or so clones, roughly nine tenths found once. A note on this clone: Its antigen is unknown.

CDR3 length: 12 amino acids. V gave up 4 bases and J gave up 4 bases, with 8 bases separating them. The receptor's source is a person aged 18-65 years who received the Ad26.COV2.S COVID-19 vaccine or a placebo. The starting material was peripheral blood, obtained in a trial of Ad26.COV2.S vaccine versus placebo. V is TRBV12-3 or TRBV12-4 and J is TRBJ2-7; no definite D call. The CDR3 DNA sequence: TGTGCCAGCAGTTCGCATAGGTACGAGCAGTACTTC. Residues: CASSSHRYEQYF.